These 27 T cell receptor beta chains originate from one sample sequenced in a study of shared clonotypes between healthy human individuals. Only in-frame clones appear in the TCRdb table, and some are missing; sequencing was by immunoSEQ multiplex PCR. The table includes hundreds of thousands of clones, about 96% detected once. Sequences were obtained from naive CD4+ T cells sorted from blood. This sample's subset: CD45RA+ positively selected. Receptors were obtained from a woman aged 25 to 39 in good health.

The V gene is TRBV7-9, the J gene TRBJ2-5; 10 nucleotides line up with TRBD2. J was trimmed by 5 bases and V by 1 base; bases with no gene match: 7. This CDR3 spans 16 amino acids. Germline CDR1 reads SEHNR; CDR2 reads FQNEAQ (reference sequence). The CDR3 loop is CASSLGLAGVLETQYF. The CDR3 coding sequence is TGTGCCAGCAGCTTAGGGCTAGCGGGAGTTCTGGAGACCCAGTACTTC.

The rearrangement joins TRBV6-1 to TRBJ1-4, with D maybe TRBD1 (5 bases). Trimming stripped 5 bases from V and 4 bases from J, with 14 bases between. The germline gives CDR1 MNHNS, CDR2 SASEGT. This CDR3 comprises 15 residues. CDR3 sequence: CASSSLGGNNEKLFF. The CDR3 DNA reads TGTGCCAGCAGTTCGTTGGGGGGAAATAATGAAAAACTGTTTTTT.

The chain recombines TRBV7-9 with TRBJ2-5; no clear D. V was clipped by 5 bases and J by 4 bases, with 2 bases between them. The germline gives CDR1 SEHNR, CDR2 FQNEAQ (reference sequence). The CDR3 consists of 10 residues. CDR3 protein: CASSVETQYF. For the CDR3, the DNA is TGTGCCAGCAGCGTAGAGACCCAGTACTTC. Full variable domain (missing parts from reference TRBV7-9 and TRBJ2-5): DTGVSQNPRHKITKRGQNVTFRCDPISEHNRLYWYRQTLGQGPEFLTYFQNEAQLEKSRLLSDRFSAERPKGSFSTLEIQRTEQGDSAMYLCASSVETQYFGPGTRLLVL.

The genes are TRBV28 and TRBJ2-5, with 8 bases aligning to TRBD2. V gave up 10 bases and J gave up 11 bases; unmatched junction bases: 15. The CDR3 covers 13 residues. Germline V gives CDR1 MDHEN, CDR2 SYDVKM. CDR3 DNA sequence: TGTGCCACCACTAGCGGAATCGGCACTAGGCAGTACTTC. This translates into CATTSGIGTRQYF. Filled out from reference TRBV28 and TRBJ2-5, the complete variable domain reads DVKVTQSSRYLVKRTGEKVFLECVQDMDHENMFWYRQDPGLGLRLIYFSYDVKMKEKGDIPEGYSVSREKKERFSLILESASTNQTSMYLCATTSGIGTRQYFGPGTRLLVL.

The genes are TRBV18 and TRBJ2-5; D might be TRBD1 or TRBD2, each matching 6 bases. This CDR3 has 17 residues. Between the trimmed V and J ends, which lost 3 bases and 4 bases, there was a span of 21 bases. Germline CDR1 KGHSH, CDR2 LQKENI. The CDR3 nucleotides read TGTGCCAGCTCACCCCTCGGGACTCAAGGGGGACGAGAGACCCAGTACTTC. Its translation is CASSPLGTQGGRETQYF.

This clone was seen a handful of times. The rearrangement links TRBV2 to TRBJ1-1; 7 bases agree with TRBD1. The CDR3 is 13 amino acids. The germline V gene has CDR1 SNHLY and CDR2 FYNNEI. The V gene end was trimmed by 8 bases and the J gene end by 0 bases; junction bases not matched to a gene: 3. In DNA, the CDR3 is TGTGCCAGCGGGACAGACATGAACACTGAAGCTTTCTTT. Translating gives CASGTDMNTEAFF. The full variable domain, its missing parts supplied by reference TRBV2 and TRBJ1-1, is EPEVTQTPSHQVTQMGQEVILRCVPISNHLYFYWYRQILGQKVEFLVSFYNNEISEKSEIFDDQFSVERPDGSNFTLKIRSTKLEDSAMYFCASGTDMNTEAFFGQGTRLTVV.

CDR3 bases: TGTGCCAGCAGTTTATCCAAGGGACTAGCGGGAGATTACACCGGGGAGCTGTTTTTT. The encoded protein is CASSLSKGLAGDYTGELFF. The chain employs TRBV27 and TRBJ2-2; 14 bases fit TRBD2. Germline V lookup: CDR1 MNHEY, CDR2 SMNVEV (reference sequence). The CDR3 loop spans 19 amino acids. The J segment lost 3 bases and the V segment lost 0 bases, leaving 6 bases of the junction unmatched.

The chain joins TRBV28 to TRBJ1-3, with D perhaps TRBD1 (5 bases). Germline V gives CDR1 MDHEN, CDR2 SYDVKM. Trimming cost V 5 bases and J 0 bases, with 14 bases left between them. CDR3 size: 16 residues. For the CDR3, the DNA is TGTGCCAGCAGTCCGCAGGGATGGTACTCTGGAAACACCATATATTTT. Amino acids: CASSPQGWYSGNTIYF.

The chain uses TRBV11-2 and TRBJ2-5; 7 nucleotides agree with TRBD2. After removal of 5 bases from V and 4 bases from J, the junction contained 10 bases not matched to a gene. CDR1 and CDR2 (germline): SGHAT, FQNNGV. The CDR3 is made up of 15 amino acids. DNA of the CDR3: TGTGCCAGCAGCCTCGGGACTAACAGAGGAGAGACCCAGTACTTC. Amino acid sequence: CASSLGTNRGETQYF.

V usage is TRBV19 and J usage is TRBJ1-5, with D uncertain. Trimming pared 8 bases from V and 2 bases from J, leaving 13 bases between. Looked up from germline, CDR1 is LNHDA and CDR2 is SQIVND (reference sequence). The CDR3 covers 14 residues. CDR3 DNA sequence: TGTGCCAGTGGCAGGAATTTGGGCAATCAGCCCCAGCATTTT. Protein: CASGRNLGNQPQHF.

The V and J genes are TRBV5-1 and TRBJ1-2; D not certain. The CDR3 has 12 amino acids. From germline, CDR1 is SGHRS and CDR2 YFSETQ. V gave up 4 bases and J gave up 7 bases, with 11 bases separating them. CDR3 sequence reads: CASSDGESGYTF. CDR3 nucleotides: TGCGCCAGCAGCGACGGGGAATCTGGCTACACCTTC.

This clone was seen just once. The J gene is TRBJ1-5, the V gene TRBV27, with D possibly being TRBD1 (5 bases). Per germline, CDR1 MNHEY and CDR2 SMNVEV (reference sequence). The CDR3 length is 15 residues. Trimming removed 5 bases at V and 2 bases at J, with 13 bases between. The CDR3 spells CASSRSGAGNQPQHF. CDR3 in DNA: TGTGCCAGCAGTCGAAGCGGGGCAGGCAATCAGCCCCAGCATTTT.

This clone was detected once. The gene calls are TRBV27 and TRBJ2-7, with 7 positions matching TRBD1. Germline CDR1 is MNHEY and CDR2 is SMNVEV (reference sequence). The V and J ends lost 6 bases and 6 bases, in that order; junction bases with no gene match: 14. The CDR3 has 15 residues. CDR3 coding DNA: TGTGCCAGCAGAGCAGACAGGGCCCTACCCTTCGAGCAGTACTTC. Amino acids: CASRADRALPFEQYF.

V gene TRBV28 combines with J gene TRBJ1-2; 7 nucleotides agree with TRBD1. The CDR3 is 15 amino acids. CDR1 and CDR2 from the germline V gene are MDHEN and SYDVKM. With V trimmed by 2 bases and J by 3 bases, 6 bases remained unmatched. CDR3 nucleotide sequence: TGTGCCAGCAGTTTAAGTGACAGGGTGCACTATGGCTACACCTTC. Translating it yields CASSLSDRVHYGYTF.

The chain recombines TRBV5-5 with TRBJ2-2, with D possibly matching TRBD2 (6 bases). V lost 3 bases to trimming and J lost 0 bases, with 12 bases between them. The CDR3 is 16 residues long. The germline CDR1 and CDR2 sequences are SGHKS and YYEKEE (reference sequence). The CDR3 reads CASSSTSSPNTGELFF. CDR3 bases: TGTGCCAGCAGCTCCACTAGCAGTCCGAACACCGGGGAGCTGTTTTTT. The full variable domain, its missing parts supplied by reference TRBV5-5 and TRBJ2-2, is DAGVTQSPTHLIKTRGQQVTLRCSPISGHKSVSWYQQVLGQGPQFIFQYYEKEERGRGNFPDRFSARQFPNYSSELNVNALLLGDSALYLCASSSTSSPNTGELFFGEGSRLTVL.

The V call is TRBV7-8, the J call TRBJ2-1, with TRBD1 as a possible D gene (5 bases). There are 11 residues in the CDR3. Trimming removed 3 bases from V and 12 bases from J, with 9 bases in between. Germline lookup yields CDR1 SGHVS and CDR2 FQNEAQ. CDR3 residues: CASSFGASQFF. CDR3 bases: TGTGCCAGCAGCTTTGGGGCCTCGCAGTTCTTC.

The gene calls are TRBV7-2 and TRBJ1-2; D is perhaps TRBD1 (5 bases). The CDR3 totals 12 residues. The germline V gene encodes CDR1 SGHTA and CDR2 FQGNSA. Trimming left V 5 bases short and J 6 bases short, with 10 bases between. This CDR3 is CASSLGVHGYTF. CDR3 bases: TGTGCCAGCAGCCTGGGGGTCCATGGCTACACCTTC.

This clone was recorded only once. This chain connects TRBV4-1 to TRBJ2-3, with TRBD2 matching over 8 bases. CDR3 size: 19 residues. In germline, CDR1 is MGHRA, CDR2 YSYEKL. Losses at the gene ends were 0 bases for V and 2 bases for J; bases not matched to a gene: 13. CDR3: CASSQEASGSGRYTDTQYF. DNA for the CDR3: TGCGCCAGCAGCCAAGAGGCCAGCGGGAGTGGAAGATACACAGATACGCAGTATTTT.

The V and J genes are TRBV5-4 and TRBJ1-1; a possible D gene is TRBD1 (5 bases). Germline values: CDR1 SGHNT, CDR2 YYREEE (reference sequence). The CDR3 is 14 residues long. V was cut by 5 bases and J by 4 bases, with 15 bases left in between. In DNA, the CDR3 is TGTGCCAGCAGGGGGCCGGACGACCTCACTGAAGCTTTCTTT. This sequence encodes CASRGPDDLTEAFF.

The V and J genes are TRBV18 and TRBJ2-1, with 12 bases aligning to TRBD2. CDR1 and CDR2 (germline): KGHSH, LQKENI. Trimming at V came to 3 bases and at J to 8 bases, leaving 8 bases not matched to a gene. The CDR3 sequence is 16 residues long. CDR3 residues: CASSPGGTSGLHEQFF. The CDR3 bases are TGTGCCAGCTCACCCGGAGGGACTAGCGGGTTACATGAGCAGTTCTTC.

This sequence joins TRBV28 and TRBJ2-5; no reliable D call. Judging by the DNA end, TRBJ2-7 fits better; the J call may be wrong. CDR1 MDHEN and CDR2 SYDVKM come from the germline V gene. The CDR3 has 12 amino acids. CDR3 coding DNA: TGTGCCAGCAGTCCGAGAGCGAACGAGCAGTACTTC. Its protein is CASSPRANEQYF.

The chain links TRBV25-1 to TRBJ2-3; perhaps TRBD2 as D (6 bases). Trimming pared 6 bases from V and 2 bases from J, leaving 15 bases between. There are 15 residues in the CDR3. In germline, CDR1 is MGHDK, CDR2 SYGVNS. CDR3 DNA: TGTGCCAGCAGCAGACCGGGGACTTACACAGATACGCAGTATTTT. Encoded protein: CASSRPGTYTDTQYF.

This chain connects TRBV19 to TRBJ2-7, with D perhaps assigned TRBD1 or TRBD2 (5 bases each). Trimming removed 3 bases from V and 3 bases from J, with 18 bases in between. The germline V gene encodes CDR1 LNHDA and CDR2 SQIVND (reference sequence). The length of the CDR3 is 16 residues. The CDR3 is CASSIAANGAFYEQYF. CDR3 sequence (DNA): TGTGCCAGTAGTATTGCGGCGAACGGGGCCTTCTACGAGCAGTACTTC.

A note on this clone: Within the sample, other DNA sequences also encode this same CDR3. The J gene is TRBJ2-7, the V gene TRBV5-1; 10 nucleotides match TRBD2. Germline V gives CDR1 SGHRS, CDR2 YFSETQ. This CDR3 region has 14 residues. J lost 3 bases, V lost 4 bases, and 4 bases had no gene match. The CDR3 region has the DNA TGCGCCAGCAGCCCCCGGACTAGCGGCTACGAGCAGTACTTC. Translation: CASSPRTSGYEQYF.

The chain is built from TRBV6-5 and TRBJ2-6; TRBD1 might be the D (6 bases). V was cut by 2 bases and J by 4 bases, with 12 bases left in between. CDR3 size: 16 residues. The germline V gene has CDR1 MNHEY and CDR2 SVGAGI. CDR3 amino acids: CASSYTQGAGANVLTF. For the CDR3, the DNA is TGTGCCAGCAGTTACACACAGGGTGCCGGGGCCAACGTCCTGACTTTC.

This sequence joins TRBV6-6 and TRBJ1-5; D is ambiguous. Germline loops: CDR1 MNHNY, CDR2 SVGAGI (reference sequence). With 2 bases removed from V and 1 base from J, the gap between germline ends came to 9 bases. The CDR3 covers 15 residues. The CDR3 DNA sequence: TGTGCCAGCAGTTACGCAGTTCCCAGCAATCAGCCCCAGCATTTT. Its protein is CASSYAVPSNQPQHF.

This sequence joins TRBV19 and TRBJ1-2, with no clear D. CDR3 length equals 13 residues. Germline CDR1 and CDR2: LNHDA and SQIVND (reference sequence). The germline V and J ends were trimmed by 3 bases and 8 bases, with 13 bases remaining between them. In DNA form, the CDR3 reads TGTGCCAGTAGTATGGCAAAGACTAGGGGCTACACCTTC. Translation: CASSMAKTRGYTF.